This T cell receptor (beta chain) was recorded in a study of blood T cell repertoires in COVID-19. With 4 bases clipped from V and 6 bases from J, the junction kept 12 bases outside the gene matches. Germline assignment: CDR1 WSHSY and CDR2 SAAADI. The CDR3 covers 17 residues. In its sample, this clone was seen a few times. Produced via immunoSEQ multiplex PCR; TCRdb's table is partial and in-frame only. The repertoire includes roughly 300,000 clones, approximately 90% of them detected once, and roughly 1.1% sits in the top ten. The rearrangement links TRBV10-2 to TRBJ2-2, with 9 bases that match TRBD2. The sequenced sample was PBMCs or T cells enriched from blood (not recorded which). This receptor was identified in a woman between 25 and 40 years old who had recovered from COVID-19. CDR3 sequence reads: CASSAFNSGSSAGELFF. The CDR3 nucleotides are TGCGCCAGCAGTGCGTTCAATAGCGGGAGTTCGGCCGGGGAGCTGTTTTTT.